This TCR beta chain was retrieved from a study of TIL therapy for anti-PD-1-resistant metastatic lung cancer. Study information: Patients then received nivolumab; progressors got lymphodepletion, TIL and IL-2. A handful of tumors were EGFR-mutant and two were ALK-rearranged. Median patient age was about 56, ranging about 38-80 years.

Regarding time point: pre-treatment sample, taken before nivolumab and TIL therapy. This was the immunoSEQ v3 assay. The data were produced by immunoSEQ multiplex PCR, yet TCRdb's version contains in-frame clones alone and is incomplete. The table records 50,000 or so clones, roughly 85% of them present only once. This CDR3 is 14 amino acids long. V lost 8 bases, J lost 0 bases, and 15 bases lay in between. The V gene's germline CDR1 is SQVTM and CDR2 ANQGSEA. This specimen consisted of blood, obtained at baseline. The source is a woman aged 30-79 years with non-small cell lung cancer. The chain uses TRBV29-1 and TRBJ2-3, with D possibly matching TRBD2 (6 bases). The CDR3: CSSCEGTSTDTQYF. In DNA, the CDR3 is TGCAGCTCGTGCGAGGGGACTAGCACAGATACGCAGTATTTT.